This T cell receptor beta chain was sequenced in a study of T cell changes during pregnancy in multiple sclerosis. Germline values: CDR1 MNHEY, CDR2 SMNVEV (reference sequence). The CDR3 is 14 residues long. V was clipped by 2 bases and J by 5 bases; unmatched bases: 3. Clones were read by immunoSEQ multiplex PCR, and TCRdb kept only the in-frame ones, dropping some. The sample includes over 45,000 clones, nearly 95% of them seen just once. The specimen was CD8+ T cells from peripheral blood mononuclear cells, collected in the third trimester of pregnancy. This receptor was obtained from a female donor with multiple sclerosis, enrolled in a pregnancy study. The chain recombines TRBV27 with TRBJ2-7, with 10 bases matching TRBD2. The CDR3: CASSLASGSHEQYF. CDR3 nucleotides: TGTGCCAGCAGTTTAGCTAGCGGGAGTCACGAGCAGTACTTC.